Sequencing of this T cell receptor beta chain was carried out in a study of regulatory T cells in long-lasting Graves disease. TCR beta libraries were built with iRepertoire HTBI primers and Arm-PCR of CDR3 regions. Via MiXCR, TCRdb re-called the multiplex PCR reads, giving one row per CDR3 protein. The data show roughly 350,000 distinct CDR3 sequences, with around 15% seen just once and roughly 27% held by the top ten. Study outcomes and limitations: TRBV28, TRBJ1-2 and TRBJ2-5 were favored in persistent disease.

The time point denotes: newly diagnosed GD, antithyroid drugs for less than 3 months. Extracted RNA from PBMCs served as the source of the TCR library. Germline V gene lookup returns CDR1 SNHLY and CDR2 FYNNEI. This CDR3 has 14 amino acids. V lost 6 bases and J lost 6; bases outside the gene matches: 7. In regard to this clonotype: Its antigen remains unknown.

The sample was also linked to a second study, of T cells in Graves' hyperthyroidism and ophthalmopathy. That paper adds: A lack of ophthalmopathy progression within 18 months defined stable Graves' hyperthyroidism.

The TCR was taken from a man aged 40-55 years with Graves disease. V gene TRBV2 combines with J gene TRBJ1-2; the match to TRBD1 covers 10 bases. This sample comprised peripheral blood mononuclear cells (PBMCs), obtained at new diagnosis, from a patient treated with antithyroid drugs. The CDR3 region is CASREGQGRDGYTF. The CDR3 DNA sequence: TGTGCCAGCAGAGAGGGACAGGGGAGAGATGGCTACACCTTC.